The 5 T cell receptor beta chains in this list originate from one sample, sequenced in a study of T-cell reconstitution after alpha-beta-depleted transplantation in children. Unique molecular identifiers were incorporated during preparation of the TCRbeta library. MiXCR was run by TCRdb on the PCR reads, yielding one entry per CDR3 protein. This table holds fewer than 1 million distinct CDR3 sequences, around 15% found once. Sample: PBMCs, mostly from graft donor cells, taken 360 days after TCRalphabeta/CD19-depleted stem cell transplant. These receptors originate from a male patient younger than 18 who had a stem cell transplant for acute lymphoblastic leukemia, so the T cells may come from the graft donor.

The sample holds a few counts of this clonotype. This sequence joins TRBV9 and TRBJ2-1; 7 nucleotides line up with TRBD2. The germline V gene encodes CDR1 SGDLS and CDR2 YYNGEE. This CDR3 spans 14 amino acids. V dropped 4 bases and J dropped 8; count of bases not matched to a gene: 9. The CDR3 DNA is TGTGCCAGCAGCACAGCGGGAATTAGGGATGAGCAGTTCTTC. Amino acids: CASSTAGIRDEQFF.

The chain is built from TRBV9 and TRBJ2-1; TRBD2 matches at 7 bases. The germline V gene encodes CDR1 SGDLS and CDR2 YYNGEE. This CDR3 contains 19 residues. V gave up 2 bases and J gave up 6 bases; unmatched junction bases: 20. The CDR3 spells CASSVLFAGAGELGNEQFF. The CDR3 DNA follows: TGTGCCAGCAGCGTCCTTTTCGCCGGGGCGGGAGAATTGGGCAATGAGCAGTTCTTC. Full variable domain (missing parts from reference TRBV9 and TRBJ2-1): DSGVTQTPKHLITATGQRVTLRCSPRSGDLSVYWYQQSLDQGLQFLIQYYNGEERAKGNILERFSAQQFPDLHSELNLSSLELGDSALYFCASSVLFAGAGELGNEQFFGPGTRLTVL.

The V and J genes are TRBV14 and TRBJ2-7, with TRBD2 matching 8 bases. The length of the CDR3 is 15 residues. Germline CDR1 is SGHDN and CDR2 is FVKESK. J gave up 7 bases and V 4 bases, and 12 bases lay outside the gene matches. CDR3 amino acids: CASSPVGRAQGEQYF. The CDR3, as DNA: TGTGCCAGCAGCCCAGTCGGGAGGGCCCAGGGAGAGCAGTACTTC.

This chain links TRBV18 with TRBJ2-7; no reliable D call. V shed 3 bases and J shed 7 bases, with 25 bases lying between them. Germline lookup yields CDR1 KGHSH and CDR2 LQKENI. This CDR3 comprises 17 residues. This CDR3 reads CASSPPSFERAFREQYF. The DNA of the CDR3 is TGTGCCAGCTCACCGCCGTCCTTTGAGAGAGCCTTTCGGGAGCAGTACTTC.

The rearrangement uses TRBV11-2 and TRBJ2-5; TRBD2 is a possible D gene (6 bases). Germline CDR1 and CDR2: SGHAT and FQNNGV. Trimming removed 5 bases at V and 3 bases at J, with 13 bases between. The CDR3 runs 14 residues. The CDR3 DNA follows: TGTGCCAGCAGCCCCGGGACTGAAAAAGAGACCCAGTACTTC. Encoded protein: CASSPGTEKETQYF.